This T cell receptor beta chain emerged from a study of OX40 agonist ivuxolimab in advanced cancers. Study overall: Prior checkpoint blockade (anti-PD-1, anti-PD-L1 or anti-CTLA-4) was permitted; about 40% had it.

V was pared by 5 bases and J by 7 bases, with 6 bases between. The germline V gene has CDR1 SGHRS and CDR2 YFSETQ. The CDR3 has 10 residues. Sequenced by immunoSEQ multiplex PCR; TCRdb stores in-frame clones only, minus some. Here the sample spans approximately 60,000 clones, about 90% being singletons. Comments on this clone: The antigen is not known.

Overall study results and limits: Among the lowest peripheral clonal expansion occurred in 0.1-3.0 mg/kg partial responders.

The rearrangement uses TRBV5-1 and TRBJ1-2; D gene ambiguous. The TCR was taken from an adult with an advanced solid tumor such as melanoma, head and neck, liver or kidney cancer. The sample in question was CD4+ or CD8+ T cells sorted from blood, obtained in a trial of the OX40 agonist ivuxolimab. The CDR3 region is CASSPFGYTF. The CDR3 DNA reads as TGCGCCAGCAGTCCTTTTGGCTACACCTTC.